The 5 T cell receptor beta chains below come from one sample, sequenced in a study of CD8 T cells in Susac syndrome. Random hexamers primed reverse transcription of about 0.45 to 1 ug RNA. From the immunoSEQ multiplex PCR reads, TCRdb called clonotypes with MiXCR, one entry per CDR3 protein. The sample includes 130,000 to 150,000 distinct CDR3 sequences, around 94% of them seen just once. The sample was CD4+ T cells from PBMCs. Every receptor here comes from a human donor in good health.

This rearrangement joins TRBV27 to TRBJ2-7, with TRBD2 identical over 8 bases. The CDR3 covers 15 residues. Germline-derived CDR1 and CDR2 are MNHEY and SMNVEV (reference sequence). With V trimmed by 1 base and J by 3 bases, 5 bases remained unmatched. CDR3 loop: CASSLWGTRGYEQYF. The CDR3 DNA follows: TGTGCCAGCAGTTTATGGGGGACTAGAGGCTACGAGCAGTACTTC.

V gene TRBV11-2 combines with J gene TRBJ2-2; tentative D call: TRBD2 (5 bases). Germline V gene lookup returns CDR1 SGHAT and CDR2 FQNNGV. This CDR3 spans 14 amino acids. The V gene lost 7 bases and the J gene lost 0 bases, with 9 bases spanning the gap. The chain's CDR3 is CASTPGTNTGELFF. CDR3 coding DNA: TGTGCCAGCACCCCCGGGACGAACACCGGGGAGCTGTTTTTT.

This rearrangement joins TRBV20-1 to TRBJ1-2; maybe TRBD1 (5 bases). CDR3 length: 12 residues. CDR1 is DFQATT, CDR2 SNEGSKA, per germline (reference sequence). Trimming shortened V by 6 bases and J by 8 bases, and 16 bases separated the two germline ends. The CDR3, as DNA: TGCAGTGCCCAGAGGTGGGGCTCCGGCTACACCTTC. Its protein product is CSAQRWGSGYTF.

The rearrangement uses TRBV6-6 and TRBJ2-6, with 10 bases lining up with TRBD1. Looked up from germline, CDR1 is MNHNY and CDR2 is SVGAGI (reference sequence). CDR3 length: 16 amino acids. With V trimmed by 5 bases and J by 0 bases, 1 base remained unmatched. CDR3 in amino acids: CASSRTGGSGANVLTF. The CDR3 DNA follows: TGTGCCAGCAGTAGGACAGGGGGCTCTGGGGCCAACGTCCTGACTTTC.

V and J are TRBV4-1 and TRBJ1-5, with D unclear. Germline V gene lookup returns CDR1 MGHRA and CDR2 YSYEKL. This CDR3 has 12 amino acids. The V end was cut by 0 bases, the J end by 9 bases, with 6 bases between. CDR3 bases: TGCGCCAGCAGCCAAGATCGGGGGCCCCAGCATTTT. Protein product: CASSQDRGPQHF.